This TCR beta chain was observed in a study of shared clonotypes between healthy human individuals. Naive CD8 isolation took CD45RO-negative cells positively selected for CCR7 and excluded terminally differentiated effector memory CD45RA+ cells. Data came from immunoSEQ multiplex PCR; TCRdb stores just in-frame clones and leaves some out. This sample has around 1.9 million clones, with 93% found just once. This CDR3 comprises 13 residues. From germline, CDR1 is LNHDA and CDR2 SQIVND (reference sequence). V lost 6 bases to trimming and J lost 5 bases; unmatched junction nucleotides: 5. The genes are TRBV19 and TRBJ2-7, with TRBD1 matching over 9 bases. This sequence was found in a man between 18 and 29 years old in good health. Some clones in this sample may be carry-over from other donors' samples. Sequences were obtained from naive CD8+ T cells from PBMCs. CDR3 in DNA: TGTGCCAGTAGGGGGACAGGGCGGGACGAGCAGTACTTC. This gives the protein CASRGTGRDEQYF.